This T cell receptor (beta chain) was documented in a study of T cells after yellow fever vaccination. This clonotype came up a few times. Its antigen is unidentified. The CDR3 extends over 17 amino acids. V dropped 1 base and J dropped 4 bases, with 20 bases sitting between them. The V gene's germline CDR1 is DFQATT and CDR2 SNEGSKA (reference sequence). Whole-study results and caveats: Any FACS-sorted repertoire could hold abundant clonotypes that contaminate it from the bulk population.

TCRdb re-derived calls from the 5' RACE reads in MiXCR, one entry per CDR3 protein. The table includes under 400,000 distinct CDR3 sequences, around 12% detected once. The sequence was obtained from a man between 18 and 29 years old who received the YFV17D yellow fever vaccine. The rearrangement links TRBV20-1 to TRBJ2-4; D is possibly TRBD1 or TRBD2 (5 bases each). The sample was CD4+ T cells sorted from PBMCs, taken 15 days after the yellow fever booster vaccination. Here the CDR3 DNA reads TGCAGTGCTAGAGCCCTCACGGGGACGGCCCTTAAAAACATTCAGTACTTC. It encodes CSARALTGTALKNIQYF.